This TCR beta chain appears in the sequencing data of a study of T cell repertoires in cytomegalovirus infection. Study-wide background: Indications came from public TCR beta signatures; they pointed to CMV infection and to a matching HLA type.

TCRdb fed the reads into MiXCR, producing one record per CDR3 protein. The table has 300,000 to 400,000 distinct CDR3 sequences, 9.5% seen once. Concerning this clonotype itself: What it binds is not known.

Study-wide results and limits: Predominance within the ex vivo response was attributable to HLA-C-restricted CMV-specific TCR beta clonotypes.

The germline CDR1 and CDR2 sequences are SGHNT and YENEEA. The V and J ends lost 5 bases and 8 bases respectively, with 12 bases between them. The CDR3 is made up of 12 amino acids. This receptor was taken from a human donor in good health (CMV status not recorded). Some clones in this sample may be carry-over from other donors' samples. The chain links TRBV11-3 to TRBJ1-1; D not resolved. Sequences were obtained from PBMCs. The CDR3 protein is CASSQSGREAFF. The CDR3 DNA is TGTGCCAGCAGCCAATCGGGTCGGGAAGCTTTCTTT.